This T cell receptor beta chain was sequenced for a study of blood T cell repertoires in COVID-19. Background on the study: Acute and convalescent COVID-19 specimens originated in the United States, Italy and Spain. The cDNA or gDNA used as material had been derived from T cells, B-cell-depleted T cells, or PBMCs.

This CDR3 spans 15 amino acids. The trim removed 2 bases at V and 5 bases at J, leaving 7 bases unmatched. Germline loops: CDR1 SGDLS, CDR2 YYNGEE. In the authors' workflow: Nucleated cell counts were estimated from reference gene primer amplification. Method: immunoSEQ multiplex PCR; TCRdb's copy keeps in-frame clones and lacks some. D and trimming come from the DNA, and the V and J calls and clone size come from that table. The sample lists a few hundred thousand clones, 75% to 85% occurring once. Sequenced material: peripheral blood. V usage is TRBV9 and J usage is TRBJ2-5, with 9 bases identical to TRBD1. The TCR originated in a middle-aged man who had recovered from COVID-19. For the CDR3, the DNA is TGTGCCAGCAGCGTTTACGGGACAGGGACGGAGACCCAGTACTTC. Translation: CASSVYGTGTETQYF.